The clone carrying this T cell receptor beta chain was detected ten times or more. Its antigen is not known. Full-length variable regions came from constant-region reverse primers plus semi-nested Nested Universal Primer A PCR. In TCRdb, the 5' RACE reads were re-called with MiXCR into one record per CDR3 protein. This table holds roughly 45,000 distinct CDR3 sequences, around 20% found once. The CDR3 consists of 13 residues. CDR1 MNHEY and CDR2 SMNVEV come from the germline V gene (reference sequence). Trimming left V 0 bases short and J 4 bases short, with 5 bases between. Cells sorted as Tregs were CD4+, CD25+ and CD127-/low. General study findings and limits: Whole repertoires were not studied in the larger cohort, only one V-J beta rearrangement.

The chain has TRBV27 and TRBJ2-3; unclear D gene. Sequencing was done on a sample of Tregs sorted from blood. This sequence originates from a female donor with breast cancer. In DNA form, the CDR3 reads TGTGCCAGCAGTTTATCACGGGCAGATACGCAGTATTTT. As protein: CASSLSRADTQYF.